This TCR beta chain was sequenced during a study of cytomegalovirus exposure and HLA in healthy donors. Looking at the study overall: Both the 120 or so validation repertoires and the roughly 700 first-cohort repertoires used the same platform, as reported by a later analysis. Study-wide results and limits: Researchers counted over 150 TCR beta chains as cytomegalovirus-associated. Three chains tied to CMV proved CMV antigen-specific in vitro.

Libraries were prepared by immunoSEQ multiplex PCR; TCRdb keeps only in-frame clonotypes and omits some of them. Among 100,000 to 120,000 clones listed, around 85% were seen once. In regard to this clone: Its antigen remains unidentified.

The germline V gene encodes CDR1 GTSNPN and CDR2 SVGIG (reference sequence). V shed 4 bases and J 6 bases; nucleotides not matched to a gene: 7. This CDR3 comprises 13 residues. Sequenced sample: PBMCs. This receptor was identified in a woman under 30 in good health and CMV-seronegative. This chain joins TRBV30 and TRBJ2-3, with TRBD2 identical over 7 bases. The CDR3 DNA is TGTGCCTGGAACAGCGGGGCACAGGATACGCAGTATTTT. Its translation: CAWNSGAQDTQYF.